This T cell receptor beta chain was identified during a study of early T cells in non-severe SARS-CoV-2 infection. Unique molecular identifiers were added to individual cDNA molecules. TCRdb fed the 5' RACE reads into MiXCR, producing one record per CDR3 protein. The sample gives 55,000 to 80,000 distinct CDR3 sequences, about 9.9% of which show up once; 3.8% is in the top ten. V lost 1 base and J lost 6, with 1 base in between. The CDR3 has 11 amino acids. From germline, CDR1 is SGHTA and CDR2 FQGNSA. This clonotype was recorded many times. The V and J genes are TRBV7-2 and TRBJ1-3; D is uncertain. The TCR sequence derives from an adult who was a healthcare worker with PCR-confirmed SARS-CoV-2 infection or an uninfected control (not recorded which). The sequencing input was whole blood. The CDR3 is CASSLENTIYF. DNA for the CDR3: TGTGCCAGCAGCTTAGAAAACACCATATATTTT.